A selection of T cell receptor beta chains follows, all from one sample in a study of human versus mouse CDR3 diversity and MHC coevolution. This table comes from immunoSEQ multiplex PCR, and its TCRdb copy is limited to in-frame clones, with some not included. The table shows around 74,000 clones, with under 95% occurring only once. The sequenced sample consisted of naive CD4+ T cells from blood. Source of these receptors: a person aged 25 to 75 in good health. The CDR3 runs from the conserved cysteine through the conserved F or W. A D gene is named only where the DNA matches it firmly.

. | TRBJ2-2 | TRBV5-1 | CASSLREYPTGELFF
TRBD2 | TRBJ2-3 | TRBV10-1 | CASSETERGSTDTQYF
TRBD1 | TRBJ1-2 | TRBV6-6 | CASRGDRAYTF
TRBD2 | TRBJ2-1 | TRBV28 | CASRLAGLYNEQFF
TRBD2 | TRBJ2-1 | TRBV10-3 | CAISESHGTRFDNEQFF
. | TRBJ2-1 | TRBV27 | CASSATSSTHNEQFF
. | TRBJ2-7 | TRBV30 | CASREGVEQYF
. | TRBJ1-1 | TRBV29-1 | CSGSRDSLGTEAFF
. | TRBJ2-1 | TRBV4-1 | CASSRGVGASSYNEQFF
TRBD2 | TRBJ2-1 | TRBV10-1 | CASSPLPGTSGRHEQFF
TRBD2 | TRBJ2-3 | TRBV27 | CASSRLAGEETQYF
. | TRBJ2-1 | TRBV28 | CAGARDLGNEQFF
TRBD2 | TRBJ2-6 | TRBV7-6 | CASSVAGGPSGANVLTF
TRBD1 | TRBJ1-1 | TRBV9 | CASSPGAQGGNTEAFF
. | TRBJ1-2 | TRBV6-1 | CASSEVATLYGYTF
TRBD1 | TRBJ1-1 | TRBV5-1 | CASSVGQGGTEAFF
. | TRBJ1-2 | TRBV19 | CASLTPNYGYTF
TRBD1 | TRBJ2-7 | TRBV7-6 | CASSLGTGGAYEQYF
TRBD2 | TRBJ2-6 | TRBV4-1 | CASSQEGLAGRASGANVLTF
. | TRBJ2-3 | TRBV7-9 | CASSLEVSGTQYF
. | TRBJ1-6 | TRBV2 | CASSPGIGPPLHF
. | TRBJ2-7 | TRBV6-1 | CASRSQTSYEQYF
. | TRBJ1-4 | TRBV5-4 | CASSMDRYHEKLFF
. | TRBJ1-3 | TRBV18 | CASSLEGLSGNTIYF
. | TRBJ1-3 | TRBV6-5 | CASRPGTRNTIYF
. | TRBJ1-1 | TRBV6-5 | CASSYLGVGGNTEAFF
. | TRBJ1-3 | TRBV23-1 | CASSHLPRPAGGYSGNTIYF
. | TRBJ1-6 | TRBV10-3 | CATIQGPNSPLHF
TRBD1 | TRBJ1-5 | TRBV30 | CAWDRAGGNQPQHF
TRBD2 | TRBJ2-3 | TRBV29-1 | CSPGLAGGPEYF
. | TRBJ1-2 | TRBV30 | CACLKANYGYTF
. | TRBJ2-5 | TRBV5-4 | CASSLPGETQYF
. | TRBJ2-1 | TRBV18 | CASSPPSLSYNEQFF
TRBD2 | TRBJ2-3 | TRBV5-4 | CASGNRGTSGGTDTQYF
TRBD2 | TRBJ2-7 | TRBV6-1 | CASRVAGRSYEQYF
. | TRBJ1-1 | TRBV7-9 | CASSSSREHGEAFF
TRBD1 | TRBJ1-6 | TRBV19 | CASRMTGYNSPLHF
TRBD2 | TRBJ2-2 | TRBV30 | CAWSGTSGSQNTGELFF
. | TRBJ1-2 | TRBV19 | CASSMARGRGYGYTF
. | TRBJ2-1 | TRBV5-1 | CASSPGLLVEQFF
TRBD2 | TRBJ2-1 | TRBV4-1 | CASSQKRLAGYTYNEQFF
. | TRBJ1-5 | TRBV6-4 | CASSEDRDNQPQHF
. | TRBJ2-2 | TRBV6-5 | CASRDWAANTGELFF
. | TRBJ2-1 | TRBV7-8 | CASSLASEYNEQFF
TRBD1 | TRBJ1-1 | TRBV6-1 | CASSGTAILNTEAFF
TRBD1 | TRBJ1-2 | TRBV7-9 | CASGAWDRPSNYGYTF
TRBD1 | TRBJ1-2 | TRBV5-4 | CASRISGTAPIISDGYTF
. | TRBJ1-2 | TRBV30 | CAWSPGLLGYTF
TRBD1 | TRBJ2-1 | TRBV5-6 | CASSLGATGVRGEQFF
. | TRBJ2-3 | TRBV4-1 | CASSQAPGADTQYF
TRBD1 | TRBJ2-2 | TRBV19 | CASRRQGTTGELFF
TRBD1 | TRBJ1-4 | TRBV10-3 | CAISGAGGGEKLFF
. | TRBJ2-6 | TRBV7-9 | CASSLASGANVLTF